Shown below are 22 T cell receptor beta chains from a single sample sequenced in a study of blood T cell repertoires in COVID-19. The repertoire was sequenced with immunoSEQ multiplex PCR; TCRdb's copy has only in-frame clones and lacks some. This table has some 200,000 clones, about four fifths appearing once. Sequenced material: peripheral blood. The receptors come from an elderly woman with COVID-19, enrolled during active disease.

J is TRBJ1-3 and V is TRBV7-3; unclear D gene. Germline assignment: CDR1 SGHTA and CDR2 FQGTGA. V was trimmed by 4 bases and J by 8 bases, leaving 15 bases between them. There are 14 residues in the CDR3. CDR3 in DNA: TGTGCCAGCAGCTCTCGGGGTGTTGGGGACACCATATATTTT. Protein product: CASSSRGVGDTIYF. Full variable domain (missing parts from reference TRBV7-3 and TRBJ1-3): GAGVSQTPSNKVTEKGKYVELRCDPISGHTALYWYRQSLGQGPEFLIYFQGTGAADDSGLPNDRFFAVRPEGSVSTLKIQRTERGDSAVYLCASSSRGVGDTIYFGEGSWLTVV.

CDR3 nucleotide sequence: TGTGCCAGCTCACCAAAGGCTAGCGGCTACGAGCAGTACTTC. Its translation is CASSPKASGYEQYF. The chain joins TRBV18 to TRBJ2-7, with 7 bases fitting TRBD2. CDR1 and CDR2 from the germline V gene are KGHSH and LQKENI. The CDR3 is made up of 14 amino acids. The V and J ends lost 2 bases and 3 bases, in that order; junction bases with no gene match: 4.

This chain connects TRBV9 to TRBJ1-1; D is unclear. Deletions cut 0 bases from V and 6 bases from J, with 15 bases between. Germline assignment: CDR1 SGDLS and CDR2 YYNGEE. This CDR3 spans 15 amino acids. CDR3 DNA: TGTGCCAGCAGCGTAGGAATGGGAGGGTGGGCTGAAGCTTTCTTT. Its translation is CASSVGMGGWAEAFF.

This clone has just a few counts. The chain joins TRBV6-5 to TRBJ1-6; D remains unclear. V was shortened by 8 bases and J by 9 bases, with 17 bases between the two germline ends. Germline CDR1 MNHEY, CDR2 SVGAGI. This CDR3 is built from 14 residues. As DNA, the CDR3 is TGTGCCAGCTCGCCTGACACCCGTGGTTCACCCCTCCACTTT. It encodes CASSPDTRGSPLHF.

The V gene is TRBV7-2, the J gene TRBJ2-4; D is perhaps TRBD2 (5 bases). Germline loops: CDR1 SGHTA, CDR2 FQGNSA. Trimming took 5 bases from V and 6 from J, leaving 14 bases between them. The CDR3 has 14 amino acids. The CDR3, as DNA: TGTGCCAGCAGCGTTCTAGGAGGAGGAAACATTCAGTACTTC. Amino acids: CASSVLGGGNIQYF.

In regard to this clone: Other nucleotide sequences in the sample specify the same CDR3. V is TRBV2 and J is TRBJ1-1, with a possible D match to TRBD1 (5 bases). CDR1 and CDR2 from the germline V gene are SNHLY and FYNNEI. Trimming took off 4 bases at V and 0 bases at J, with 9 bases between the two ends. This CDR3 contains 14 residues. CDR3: CASSVAGLNTEAFF. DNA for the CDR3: TGTGCCAGCAGTGTGGCAGGGCTGAACACTGAAGCTTTCTTT.

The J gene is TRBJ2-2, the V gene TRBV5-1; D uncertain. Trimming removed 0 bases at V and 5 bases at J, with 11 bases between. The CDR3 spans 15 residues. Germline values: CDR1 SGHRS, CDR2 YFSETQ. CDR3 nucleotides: TGCGCCAGCAGCTTGGGGGCCAGAGTAACCGGGGAGCTGTTTTTT. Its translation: CASSLGARVTGELFF.

The CDR3 sequence is CASSPGGQETQYF. CDR3 DNA sequence: TGTGCCAGCAGCCCCGGGGGCCAAGAGACCCAGTACTTC. The rearrangement uses TRBV3-1 (or the pseudogene TRBV3-2) and TRBJ2-5, with D tentatively TRBD2 (6 bases). CDR3 length: 13 amino acids. V gave up 4 bases and J gave up 1 base, with 7 bases separating them. Germline V gene data show CDR1 as LGHDT and CDR2 as YNNKEL (reference sequence).

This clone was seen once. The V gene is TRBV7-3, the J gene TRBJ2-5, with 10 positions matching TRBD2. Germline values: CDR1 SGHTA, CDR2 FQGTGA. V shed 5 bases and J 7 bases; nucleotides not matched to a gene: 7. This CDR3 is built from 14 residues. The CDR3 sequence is CASSPTSGAGTQYF. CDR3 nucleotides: TGTGCCAGCAGCCCAACTAGCGGGGCGGGGACCCAGTACTTC.

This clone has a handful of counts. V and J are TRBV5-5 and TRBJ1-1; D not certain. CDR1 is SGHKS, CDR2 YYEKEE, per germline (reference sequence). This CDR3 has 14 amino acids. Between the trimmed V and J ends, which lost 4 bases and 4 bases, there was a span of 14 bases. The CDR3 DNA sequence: TGTGCCAGCAGCCAATTGGGCTCCACCACTGAAGCTTTCTTT. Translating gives CASSQLGSTTEAFF.

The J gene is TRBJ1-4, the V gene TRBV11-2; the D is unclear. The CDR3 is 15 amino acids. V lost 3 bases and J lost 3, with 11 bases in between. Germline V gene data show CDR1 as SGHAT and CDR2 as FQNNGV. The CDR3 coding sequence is TGTGCCAGCAGCTTCAGGAAGGGAGCTAATGAAAAACTGTTTTTT. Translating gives CASSFRKGANEKLFF.

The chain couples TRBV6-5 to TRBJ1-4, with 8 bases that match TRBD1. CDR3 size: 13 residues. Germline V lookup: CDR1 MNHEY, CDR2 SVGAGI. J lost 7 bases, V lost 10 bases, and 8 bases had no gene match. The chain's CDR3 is CAIQGARVEKLFF. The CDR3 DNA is TGTGCCATCCAGGGGGCGAGGGTTGAAAAACTGTTTTTT.

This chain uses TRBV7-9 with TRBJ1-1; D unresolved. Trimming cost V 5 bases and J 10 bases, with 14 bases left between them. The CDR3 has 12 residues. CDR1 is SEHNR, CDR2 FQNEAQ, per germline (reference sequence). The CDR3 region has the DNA TGTGCCAGCAGCCCACCGCACCCGGGAGCTTTCTTT. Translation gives CASSPPHPGAFF.

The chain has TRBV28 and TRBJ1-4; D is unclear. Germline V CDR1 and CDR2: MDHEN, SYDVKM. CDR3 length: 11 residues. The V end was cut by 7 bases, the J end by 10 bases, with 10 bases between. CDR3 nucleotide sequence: TGTGCCAGCATCCTGGCCCGAAAACTGTTTTTT. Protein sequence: CASILARKLFF.

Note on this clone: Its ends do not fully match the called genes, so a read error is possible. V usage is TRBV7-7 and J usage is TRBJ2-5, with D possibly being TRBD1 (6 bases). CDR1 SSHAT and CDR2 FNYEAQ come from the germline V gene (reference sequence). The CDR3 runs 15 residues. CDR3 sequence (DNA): TGTGCTAGCAGCTTAGCTACGACAGGCGGTGAGACCCAGTACTTC. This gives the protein CASSLATTGGETQYF.

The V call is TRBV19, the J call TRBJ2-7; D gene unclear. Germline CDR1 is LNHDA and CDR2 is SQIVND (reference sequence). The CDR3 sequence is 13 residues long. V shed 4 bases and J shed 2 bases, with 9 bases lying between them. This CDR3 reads CASSNGGTYEQYF. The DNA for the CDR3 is TGTGCCAGTAGTAACGGCGGTACCTACGAGCAGTACTTC.

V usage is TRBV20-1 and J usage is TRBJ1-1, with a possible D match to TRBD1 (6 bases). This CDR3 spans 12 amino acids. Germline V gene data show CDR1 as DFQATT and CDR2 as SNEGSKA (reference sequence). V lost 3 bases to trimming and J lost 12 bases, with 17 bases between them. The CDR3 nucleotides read TGCAGTGCTAGTGGGGACACCGAATTTACTTTCTTT. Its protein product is CSASGDTEFTFF.

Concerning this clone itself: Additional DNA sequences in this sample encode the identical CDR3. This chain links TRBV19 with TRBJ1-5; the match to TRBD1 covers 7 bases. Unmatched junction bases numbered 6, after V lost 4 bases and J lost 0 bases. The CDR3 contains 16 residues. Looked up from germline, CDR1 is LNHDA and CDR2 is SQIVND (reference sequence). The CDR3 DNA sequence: TGTGCCAGTAGTACCGACAGGGTTTATAGCAATCAGCCCCAGCATTTT. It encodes CASSTDRVYSNQPQHF. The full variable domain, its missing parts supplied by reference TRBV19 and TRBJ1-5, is DGGITQSPKYLFRKEGQNVTLSCEQNLNHDAMYWYRQDPGQGLRLIYYSQIVNDFQKGDIAEGYSVSREKKESFPLTVTSAQKNPTAFYLCASSTDRVYSNQPQHFGDGTRLSIL.

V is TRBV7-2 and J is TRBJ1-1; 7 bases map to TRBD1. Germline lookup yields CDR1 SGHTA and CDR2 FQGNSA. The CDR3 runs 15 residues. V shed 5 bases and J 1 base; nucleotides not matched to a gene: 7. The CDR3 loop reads CASSIPQGENTEAFF. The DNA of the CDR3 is TGTGCCAGCAGCATCCCGCAGGGGGAGAACACTGAAGCTTTCTTT.

For the CDR3, the DNA is TGTGCCAGCAGCCCCGGGACTGGATACCAGTACTTC. Translated: CASSPGTGYQYF. The chain uses TRBV7-3 and TRBJ2-5, with D perhaps matching TRBD2 (6 bases). Deletions cut 5 bases from V and 10 bases from J, with 14 bases between. The CDR3 has 12 residues. The germline V gene has CDR1 SGHTA and CDR2 FQGTGA.

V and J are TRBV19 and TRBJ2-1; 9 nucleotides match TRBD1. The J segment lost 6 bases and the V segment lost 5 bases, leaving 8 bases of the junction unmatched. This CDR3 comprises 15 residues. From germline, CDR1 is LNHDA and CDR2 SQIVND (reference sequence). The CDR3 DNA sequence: TGTGCCAGTAGTCGCCTACAGGGGGCCCTCAATGAGCAGTTCTTC. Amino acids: CASSRLQGALNEQFF.

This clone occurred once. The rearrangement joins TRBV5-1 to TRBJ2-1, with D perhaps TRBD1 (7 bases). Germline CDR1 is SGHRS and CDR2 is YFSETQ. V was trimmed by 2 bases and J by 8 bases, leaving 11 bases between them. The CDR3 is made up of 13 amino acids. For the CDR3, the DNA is TGCGCCAGCAGCTTACCAGGGGGGTATGAGCAGTTCTTC. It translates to CASSLPGGYEQFF.